The rows below give T cell receptor beta chains drawn from one sample of a study of shared clonotypes between healthy human individuals. Sequencing was performed with immunoSEQ multiplex PCR; in TCRdb, only in-frame clones are kept and a portion is missing. Of just over 2,000,000 clones listed, roughly 96% are singletons. The sample comprised naive CD4+ T cells sorted from blood. The receptors stem from a man younger than 30 in good health. CDR3s include the opening cysteine and the closing phenylalanine or tryptophan. The D gene is left open where the match is weak. The size field is filled for only some rows; it gives once, few, many or a size class.

J | D | size | V | DNA | CDR3
TRBJ2-7 | TRBD1 | once | TRBV7-6 | TGTGCCAGCAGCTATGGACAGGGCTCCTACGAGCAGTACTTC | CASSYGQGSYEQYF
TRBJ1-1 | . | . | TRBV20-1 | TGCAGTGCCCTCAACGCTGAAGCTTTCTTT | CSALNAEAFF
TRBJ1-5 | TRBD1 | . | TRBV6-1 | TGTGCCAGCAGTCACAGGGGGAGCAATCAGCCCCAGCATTTT | CASSHRGSNQPQHF
TRBJ2-5 | . | . | TRBV28 | TGTGCCAGCAGCACACCTTCGGGGGCCGAAGAGACCCAGTACTTC | CASSTPSGAEETQYF
TRBJ2-1 | TRBD2 | . | TRBV11-3 | TGTGCCAGCAGCTTGGGGAAAGGGACTAGACCCTACAATGAGCAGTTCTTC | CASSLGKGTRPYNEQFF
TRBJ2-7 | . | . | TRBV10-3 | TGTGCCATCAGTGAGACCCAGACAACCTACGAGCAGTACTTC | CAISETQTTYEQYF
TRBJ1-6 | . | . | TRBV6-5 | TGTGCCAGCAGCATTGACCCCGGCGGATGGTCACCCCTCCACTTT | CASSIDPGGWSPLHF
TRBJ2-1 | TRBD1 | . | TRBV7-7 | TGTGCTAGCAGCTTATGGACAGGGGTCAATGAGCAGTTCTTC | CASSLWTGVNEQFF
TRBJ1-2 | . | . | TRBV30 | TGTGCCTGGATTAGGGACAATATAGTTGGCTACACCTTC | CAWIRDNIVGYTF
TRBJ1-5 | . | . | TRBV21-1 | TGTGCCAGCAGCCCCGGATCTCGAGGAAGCAATCAGCCCCAGCATTTT | CASSPGSRGSNQPQHF
TRBJ2-7 | TRBD1 | . | TRBV6-1 | TGTGCCAGCAGTCCGGGACAGAGAACCTACGAGCAGTACTTC | CASSPGQRTYEQYF
TRBJ2-7 | TRBD2 | . | TRBV30 | TGTGCCTGGAGGGTTAGCGGGACCTACGAGCAGTACTTC | CAWRVSGTYEQYF
TRBJ2-7 | . | . | TRBV11-2 | TGTGCCAGCAGCCCGGGGGCAGCGCAGTATTACGAGCAGTACTTC | CASSPGAAQYYEQYF
TRBJ1-5 | . | . | TRBV7-2 | TGTGCCAGCAGCTTATCAGGGATCGGTCAGCCCCAGCATTTT | CASSLSGIGQPQHF
TRBJ2-5 | . | . | TRBV2 | TGTGCCAGCAGTAAGGACACGTACCAAGAGACCCAGTACTTC | CASSKDTYQETQYF
TRBJ2-7 | . | . | TRBV10-3 | TGTGCCATCAGTGAGCCTCGGGAGAATCCCTACGAGCAGTACTTC | CAISEPRENPYEQYF
TRBJ2-3 | TRBD2 | . | TRBV5-4 | TGTGCCAGCAGCCAAACCGGGGCTAGCGGGTTCACAGATACGCAGTATTTT | CASSQTGASGFTDTQYF
TRBJ2-3 | TRBD2 | . | TRBV11-3 | TGTGCCAGCAGCCTTGGACTAGCATCAGATACGCAGTATTTT | CASSLGLASDTQYF
TRBJ1-1 | TRBD1 | . | TRBV30 | TGTGCCTGGATTGACAGGGGGAACACTGAAGCTTTCTTT | CAWIDRGNTEAFF
TRBJ2-7 | . | . | TRBV2 | TGTGCCAGCTCAGACGGGCCCTACGAGCAGTACTTC | CASSDGPYEQYF
TRBJ2-7 | . | . | TRBV6-5 | TGTGCCAGCAGATCCGGGCAGGAGGTGGAGTACTTC | CASRSGQEVEYF
TRBJ2-5 | . | . | TRBV6-5 | TGTGCCAGCAGGGTCTTGGAGACCCAGTACTTC | CASRVLETQYF
TRBJ1-3 | . | . | TRBV5-4 | TGTGCCAGCAGCCTCTCGGGAGGGAACTCTGGAAACACCATATATTTT | CASSLSGGNSGNTIYF
TRBJ2-7 | . | . | TRBV18 | TGTGCCAGCTCTAAACAATCCTACTACGAGCAGTACTTC | CASSKQSYYEQYF
TRBJ2-7 | . | . | TRBV7-3 | TGTGCCAGCAGCTTATTGTTCAGGGGCTACGAGCAGTACTTC | CASSLLFRGYEQYF
TRBJ1-5 | . | . | TRBV5-4 | TGTGCCAGCAGTAAGAGTGGTCCGAATCAGCCCCAGCATTTT | CASSKSGPNQPQHF
TRBJ1-6 | . | . | TRBV6-5 | TGTGCCAGCAGTTACGTGGAGTATAATTCACCCCTCCACTTT | CASSYVEYNSPLHF
TRBJ2-1 | . | . | TRBV7-2 | TGTGCCAGCAGCTTAGGCGTGGACTCCTACAATGAGCAGTTCTTC | CASSLGVDSYNEQFF
TRBJ2-3 | . | . | TRBV30 | TGTGCCTGGAGTGCTCCCTATACGCAGTATTTT | CAWSAPYTQYF
TRBJ1-2 | . | . | TRBV30 | TGTGCCTGGCAGTTCAGGGATGATGGCTACACCTTC | CAWQFRDDGYTF
TRBJ1-1 | . | many | TRBV5-8 | TGTGCCAGCAGCTTGCGGGAGAATGAAGCTTTCTTT | CASSLRENEAFF
TRBJ2-7 | TRBD1 | . | TRBV30 | TGTGCCTGGAGTCCCCCGCCGGGACAGGTTTCCCTTGAGCAGTACTTC | CAWSPPPGQVSLEQYF
TRBJ2-1 | TRBD2 | . | TRBV5-1 | TGCGCCAGCAGCTTGGCCGTGATAGCGGGGGGCTATGAGCAGTTCTTC | CASSLAVIAGGYEQFF
TRBJ2-1 | . | once | TRBV5-6 | TGTGCCAGCAGCTTAGAGCGGTCCCCGGACGGTGAGCAGTTCTTC | CASSLERSPDGEQFF
TRBJ2-7 | . | . | TRBV30 | TGTGCCTGGAGTCGTTTGGCGCCTCCCTACGAGCAGTACTTC | CAWSRLAPPYEQYF
TRBJ2-5 | TRBD1 | . | TRBV18 | TGTGCCAGCTCACCCGGACAGGGCCAAGAGACCCAGTACTTC | CASSPGQGQETQYF
TRBJ1-1 | . | . | TRBV5-4 | TGTGCCAGCAGAGGCCGGAACACTGAAGCTTTCTTT | CASRGRNTEAFF
TRBJ1-2 | . | few | TRBV2 | TGTGCCAGCAGTGAAGCCTTCTTGGGGACCTATGGCTACACCTTC | CASSEAFLGTYGYTF
TRBJ2-5 | TRBD1 | . | TRBV30 | TGTGCCTGCGGGCGACAGGGTGTAGAGACCCAGTACTTC | CACGRQGVETQYF
TRBJ1-6 | . | . | TRBV5-1 | TGCGCCAGCAGCTCGGACAATAATTCACCCCTCCACTTT | CASSSDNNSPLHF
TRBJ2-3 | . | . | TRBV27 | TGTGCCAGCAGTTTAAATACGCAGTATTTT | CASSLNTQYF